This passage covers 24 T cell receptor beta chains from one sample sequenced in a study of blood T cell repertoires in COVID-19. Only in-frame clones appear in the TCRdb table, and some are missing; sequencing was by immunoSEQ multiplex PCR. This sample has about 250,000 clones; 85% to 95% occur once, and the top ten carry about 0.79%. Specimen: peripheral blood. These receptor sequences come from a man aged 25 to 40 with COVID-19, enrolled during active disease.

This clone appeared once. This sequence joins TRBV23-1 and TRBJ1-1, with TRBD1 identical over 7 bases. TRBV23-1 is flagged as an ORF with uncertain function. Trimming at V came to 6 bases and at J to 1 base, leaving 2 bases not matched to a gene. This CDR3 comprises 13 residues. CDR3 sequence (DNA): TGCGCCAGCAGAGGGGACAGGAACACTGAAGCTTTCTTT. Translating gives CASRGDRNTEAFF.

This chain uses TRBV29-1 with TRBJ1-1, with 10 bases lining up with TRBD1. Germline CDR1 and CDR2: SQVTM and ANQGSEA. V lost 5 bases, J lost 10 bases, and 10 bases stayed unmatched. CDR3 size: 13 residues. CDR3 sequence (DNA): TGCAGCGTTTACCGGGACAGGGGATCTCGAGCTTTCTTT. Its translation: CSVYRDRGSRAFF.

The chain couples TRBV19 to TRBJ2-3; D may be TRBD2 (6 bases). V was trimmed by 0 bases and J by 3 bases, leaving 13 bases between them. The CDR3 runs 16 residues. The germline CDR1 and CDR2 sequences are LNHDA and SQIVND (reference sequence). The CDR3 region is CASSIERLVRTDTQYF. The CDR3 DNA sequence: TGTGCCAGTAGTATAGAGAGACTAGTTAGAACAGATACGCAGTATTTT. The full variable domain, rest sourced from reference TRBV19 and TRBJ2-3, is DGGITQSPKYLFRKEGQNVTLSCEQNLNHDAMYWYRQDPGQGLRLIYYSQIVNDFQKGDIAEGYSVSREKKESFPLTVTSAQKNPTAFYLCASSIERLVRTDTQYFGPGTRLTVL.

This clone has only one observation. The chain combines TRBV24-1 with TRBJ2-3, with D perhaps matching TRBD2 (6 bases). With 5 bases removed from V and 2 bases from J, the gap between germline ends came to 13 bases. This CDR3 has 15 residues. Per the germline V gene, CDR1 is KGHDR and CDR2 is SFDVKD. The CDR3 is CATSAREGNTDTQYF. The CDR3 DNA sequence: TGTGCCACCAGTGCGCGGGAAGGAAACACAGATACGCAGTATTTT.

CDR3 in amino acids: CASSTNRGDQETQYF. In DNA form, the CDR3 reads TGTGCCAGCAGTACAAACAGGGGGGACCAAGAGACCCAGTACTTC. The genes are TRBV6-5 and TRBJ2-5; 8 nucleotides agree with TRBD1. This CDR3 contains 15 residues. Germline V lookup: CDR1 MNHEY, CDR2 SVGAGI. With V trimmed by 5 bases and J by 0 bases, 5 bases remained unmatched.

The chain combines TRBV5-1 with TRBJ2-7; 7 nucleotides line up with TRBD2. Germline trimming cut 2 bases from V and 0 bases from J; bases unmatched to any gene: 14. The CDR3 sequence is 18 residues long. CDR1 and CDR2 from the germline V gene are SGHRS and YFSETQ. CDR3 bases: TGCGCCAGCAGCTTCGAAGGGCGGGGGATTACGAGCTCCTACGAGCAGTACTTC. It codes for CASSFEGRGITSSYEQYF. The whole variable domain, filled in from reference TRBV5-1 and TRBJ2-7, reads KAGVTQTPRYLIKTRGQQVTLSCSPISGHRSVSWYQQTPGQGLQFLFEYFSETQRNKGNFPGRFSGRQFSNSRSEMNVSTLELGDSALYLCASSFEGRGITSSYEQYFGPGTRLTVT.

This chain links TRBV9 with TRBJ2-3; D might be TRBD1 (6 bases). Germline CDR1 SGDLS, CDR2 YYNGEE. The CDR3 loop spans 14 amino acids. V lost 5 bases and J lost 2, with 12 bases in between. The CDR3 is CASSAQGSTDTQYF. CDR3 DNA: TGTGCCAGCAGTGCCCAGGGGTCCACAGATACGCAGTATTTT.

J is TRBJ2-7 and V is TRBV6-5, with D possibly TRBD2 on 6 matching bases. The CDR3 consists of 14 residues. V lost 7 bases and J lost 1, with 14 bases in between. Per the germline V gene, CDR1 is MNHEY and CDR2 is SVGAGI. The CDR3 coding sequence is TGTGCCAGCAAGGATTCTAGCGTGTCCTACGAGCAGTACTTC. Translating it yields CASKDSSVSYEQYF.

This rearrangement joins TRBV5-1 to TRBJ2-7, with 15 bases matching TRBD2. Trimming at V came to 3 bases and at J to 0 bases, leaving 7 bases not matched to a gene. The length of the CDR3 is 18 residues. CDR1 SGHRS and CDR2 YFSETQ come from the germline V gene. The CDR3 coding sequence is TGCGCCAGCAGCTCCTCCGGGACTAGCGGGGGGAGCTCCTACGAGCAGTACTTC. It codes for CASSSSGTSGGSSYEQYF.

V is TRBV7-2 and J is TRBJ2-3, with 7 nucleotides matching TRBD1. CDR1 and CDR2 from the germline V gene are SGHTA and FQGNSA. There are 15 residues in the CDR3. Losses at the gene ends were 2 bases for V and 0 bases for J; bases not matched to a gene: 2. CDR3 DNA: TGTGCCAGCAGCTTAAGGGGACAGAGCACAGATACGCAGTATTTT. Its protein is CASSLRGQSTDTQYF.

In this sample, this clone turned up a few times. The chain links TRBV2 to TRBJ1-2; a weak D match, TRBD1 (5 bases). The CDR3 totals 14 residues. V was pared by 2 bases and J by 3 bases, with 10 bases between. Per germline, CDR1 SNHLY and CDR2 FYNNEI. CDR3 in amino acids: CASSEQGWDYGYTF. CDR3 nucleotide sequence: TGTGCCAGCAGTGAACAGGGTTGGGACTATGGCTACACCTTC.

The DNA of the CDR3 is TGTGCCAGTAGTATAAGGAGACAACTGTTTTTT. Residues: CASSIRRQLFF. The V and J genes are TRBV19 and TRBJ1-4; D is ambiguous. Germline-derived CDR1 and CDR2 are LNHDA and SQIVND (reference sequence). The CDR3 length is 11 residues. V was cut by 2 bases and J by 12 bases, with 7 bases left in between.

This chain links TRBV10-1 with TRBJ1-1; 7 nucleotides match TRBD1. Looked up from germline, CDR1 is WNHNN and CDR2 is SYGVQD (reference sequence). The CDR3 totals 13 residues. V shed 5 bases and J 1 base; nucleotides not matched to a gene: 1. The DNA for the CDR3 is TGCGCCAGCAGTCAGGGGGGGAACACTGAAGCTTTCTTT. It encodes CASSQGGNTEAFF.

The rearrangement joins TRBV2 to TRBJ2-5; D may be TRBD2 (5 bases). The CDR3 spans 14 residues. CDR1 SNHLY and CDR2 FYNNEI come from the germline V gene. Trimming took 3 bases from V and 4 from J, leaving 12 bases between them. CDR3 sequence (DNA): TGTGCCAGCAGTGAGGACTCCCCTAGAGAGACCCAGTACTTC. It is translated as CASSEDSPRETQYF.

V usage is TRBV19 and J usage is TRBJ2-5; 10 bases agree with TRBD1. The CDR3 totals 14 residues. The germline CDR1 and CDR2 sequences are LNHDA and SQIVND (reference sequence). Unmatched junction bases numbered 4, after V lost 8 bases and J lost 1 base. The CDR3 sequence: CASRDRGGQETQYF. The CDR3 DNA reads TGTGCCAGTCGGGACAGGGGAGGCCAAGAGACCCAGTACTTC.

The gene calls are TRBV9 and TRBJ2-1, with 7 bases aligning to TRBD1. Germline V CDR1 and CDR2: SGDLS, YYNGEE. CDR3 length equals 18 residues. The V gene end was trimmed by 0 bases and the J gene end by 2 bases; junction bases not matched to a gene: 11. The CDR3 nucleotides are TGTGCCAGCAGCGTAGAGGGTTTGGGACAGAGTCCCTACAATGAGCAGTTCTTC. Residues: CASSVEGLGQSPYNEQFF.

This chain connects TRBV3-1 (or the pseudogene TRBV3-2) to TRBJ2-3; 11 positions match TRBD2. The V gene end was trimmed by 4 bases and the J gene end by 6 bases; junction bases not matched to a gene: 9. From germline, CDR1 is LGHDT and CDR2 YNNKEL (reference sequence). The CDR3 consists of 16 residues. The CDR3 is CASSLFSGGAADTQYF. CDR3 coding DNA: TGTGCCAGCAGCCTCTTTAGCGGGGGGGCCGCCGATACGCAGTATTTT.

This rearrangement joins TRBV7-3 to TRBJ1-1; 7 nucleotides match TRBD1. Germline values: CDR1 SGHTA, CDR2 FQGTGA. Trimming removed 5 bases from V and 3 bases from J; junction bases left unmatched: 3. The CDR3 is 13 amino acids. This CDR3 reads CASSPQGDTEAFF. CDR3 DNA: TGTGCCAGCAGCCCCCAGGGGGACACTGAAGCTTTCTTT.

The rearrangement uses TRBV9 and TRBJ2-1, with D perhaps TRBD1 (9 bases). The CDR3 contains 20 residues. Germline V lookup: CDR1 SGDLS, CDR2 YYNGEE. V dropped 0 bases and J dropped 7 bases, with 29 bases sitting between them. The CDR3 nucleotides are TGTGCCAGCAGCGTAGCCCCCGGGACAGGGCAGCGGGGGTTTTGGAATGAGCAGTTCTTC. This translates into CASSVAPGTGQRGFWNEQFF.

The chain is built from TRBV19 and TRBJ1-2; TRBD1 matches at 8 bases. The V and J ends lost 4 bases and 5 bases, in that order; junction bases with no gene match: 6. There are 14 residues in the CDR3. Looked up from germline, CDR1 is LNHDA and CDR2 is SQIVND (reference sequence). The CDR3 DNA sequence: TGTGCCAGTAGTACGACAGGGGACGGTTATGGCTACACCTTC. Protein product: CASSTTGDGYGYTF. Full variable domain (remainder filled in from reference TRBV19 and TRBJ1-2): DGGITQSPKYLFRKEGQNVTLSCEQNLNHDAMYWYRQDPGQGLRLIYYSQIVNDFQKGDIAEGYSVSREKKESFPLTVTSAQKNPTAFYLCASSTTGDGYGYTFGSGTRLTVV.

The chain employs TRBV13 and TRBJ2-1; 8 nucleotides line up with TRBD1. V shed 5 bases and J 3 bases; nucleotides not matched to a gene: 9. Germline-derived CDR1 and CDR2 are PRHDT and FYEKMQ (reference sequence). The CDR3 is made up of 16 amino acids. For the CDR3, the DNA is TGTGCCAGCAGCCCACAGGGGGTAATCTACTACAATGAGCAGTTCTTC. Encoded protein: CASSPQGVIYYNEQFF.

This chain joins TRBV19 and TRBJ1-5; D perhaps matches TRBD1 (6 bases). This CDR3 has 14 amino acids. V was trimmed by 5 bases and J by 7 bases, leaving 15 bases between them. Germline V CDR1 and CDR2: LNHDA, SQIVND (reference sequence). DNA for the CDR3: TGTGCCAGTAGTCCCCGGGACATTTGGCAGCCCCAGCATTTT. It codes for CASSPRDIWQPQHF.

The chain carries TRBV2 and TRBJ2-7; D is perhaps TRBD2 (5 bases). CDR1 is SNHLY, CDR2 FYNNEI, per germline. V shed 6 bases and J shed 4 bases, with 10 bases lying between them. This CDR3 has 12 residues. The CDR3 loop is CASRGDVYEQYF. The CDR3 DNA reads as TGTGCCAGCAGGGGAGATGTGTACGAGCAGTACTTC.

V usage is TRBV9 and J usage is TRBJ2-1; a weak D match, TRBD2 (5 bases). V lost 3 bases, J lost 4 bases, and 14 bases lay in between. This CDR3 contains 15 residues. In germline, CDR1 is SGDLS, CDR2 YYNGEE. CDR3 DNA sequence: TGTGCCAGCAGCGGAAGGACTGGGGTATACAATGAGCAGTTCTTC. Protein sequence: CASSGRTGVYNEQFF.